The rows below give T cell receptor beta chains drawn from one sample of a study of T cell repertoires in cytomegalovirus infection. TCRdb used MiXCR to reprocess the reads, holding one entry per CDR3 protein. The data contain under 800,000 distinct CDR3 sequences, less than 25% of them singletons. Specimen: CD8+ T cells from PBMCs. The receptors were gathered from a human donor in good health (CMV status not recorded). Some clones in this sample may be carry-over from other donors' samples. CDR3s include the opening cysteine and the closing phenylalanine or tryptophan. The D gene is left open where the match is weak.

d_call	v_call	j_call	cdr3_aa
NA	TRBV12-3/TRBV12-4	TRBJ2-1	CASSLRGVGDEQFF
NA	TRBV12-3/TRBV12-4	TRBJ1-1	CASYREQGLNEAFF
TRBD1	TRBV7-1	TRBJ1-2	CASSSGGVEGAYGYTF
NA	TRBV4-2	TRBJ2-7	CASSQEWSSYEQYF
NA	TRBV7-6	TRBJ2-5	CASSKQETQYF
TRBD2	TRBV13	TRBJ2-7	CASVGSGGPPGEQYF
NA	TRBV19	TRBJ2-5	CASSSASQETQYF
NA	TRBV4-1	TRBJ2-2	CASSQDQAWTGELFF
NA	TRBV4-2	TRBJ1-4	CASSPSGGEGTNEKLFF
NA	TRBV13	TRBJ2-3	CASSSRVRTQYF
NA	TRBV29-1	TRBJ2-2	CSVWATGELFF
NA	TRBV7-9	TRBJ1-1	CASSRGDTEAFF
NA	TRBV9	TRBJ1-1	CASSASYKWNTEAFF
NA	TRBV19	TRBJ2-2	CASSITITGELFF
TRBD2	TRBV19	TRBJ2-1	CASSPRDYPYNEQFF
NA	TRBV5-1	TRBJ1-1	CASSPIPEANTEAFF
TRBD1	TRBV6-5	TRBJ2-2	CATHPTGKRTGELFF
TRBD1	TRBV10-3	TRBJ2-3	CAIRAWTGTTDTQYF
NA	TRBV20-1	TRBJ2-2	CSATPPNTGELFF
TRBD2	TRBV27	TRBJ2-7	CASSFLGTSGESSYEQYF
NA	TRBV7-9	TRBJ1-1	CASTYSGNTEAFF
TRBD1	TRBV28	TRBJ2-5	CASRGTGRKETQYF
TRBD1	TRBV29-1	TRBJ1-1	CSVVAGGLNTEAFF
TRBD1	TRBV28	TRBJ2-2	CASSPGTGETGELFF
NA	TRBV6-1	TRBJ2-3	CASGPDFTAVTDTQYF
NA	TRBV29-1	TRBJ1-2	CSVEQGGDGYTF
NA	TRBV20-1	TRBJ1-5	CSGGQPQHF
NA	TRBV5-6	TRBJ2-7	CASSLVVAVYEQYF
TRBD1	TRBV9	TRBJ2-3	CASSSGTDRTDTQYF
NA	TRBV12-5	TRBJ2-3	CEGFPRLTDTQYF
TRBD1	TRBV7-9	TRBJ2-6	CVTPGLGGRANVLTF
NA	TRBV28	TRBJ1-6	CASSTPRGGSPLHF
TRBD1	TRBV7-2	TRBJ2-2	CASSAGTGGKNTGELFF
TRBD1	TRBV7-8	TRBJ2-2	CASSPNNRDRGRTNTGELFF
NA	TRBV2	TRBJ2-3	CASSANTLSTDTQYF
TRBD2	TRBV6-2/TRBV6-3	TRBJ2-1	CASSYRSGGYNEQFF
NA	TRBV5-6	TRBJ2-3	CASSPAGRLADTQYF
NA	TRBV20-1	TRBJ2-6	CSARDRGRRSGANVLTF
NA	TRBV2	TRBJ2-5	CASSESRHQETQYF
NA	TRBV12-3/TRBV12-4	TRBJ1-1	CASSFLEGGVEAFF
NA	TRBV29-1	TRBJ2-4	CSVVGISRIAKNIQYF
NA	TRBV4-3	TRBJ1-2	CASSQDNWTGGGGGYTF
NA	TRBV6-5	TRBJ1-1	CASSYRVTLNTEAFF
NA	TRBV12-3/TRBV12-4	TRBJ1-2	CASSQGLYGYTF
TRBD1	TRBV5-1	TRBJ2-7	CASSWLGQGEAYEQYF
NA	TRBV29-1	TRBJ1-1	CSVAYGANTEAFF
TRBD2	TRBV7-8	TRBJ2-5	CASSFLAGEETQYF
TRBD1	TRBV27	TRBJ1-4	CASSYHLTGNNEKLFF
NA	TRBV12-3/TRBV12-4	TRBJ2-1	CTSSLVGGRYNEQFF
NA	TRBV6-5	TRBJ2-3	CASSPSGVYSTDTQYF
NA	TRBV6-5	TRBJ1-1	CASSPREGGTEAFF
NA	TRBV29-1	TRBJ2-3	CSVTDRPAITDTQYF
TRBD2	TRBV4-3	TRBJ2-3	CASSPTSGAGDTQYF
NA	TRBV7-8	TRBJ2-2	CASSPFGEANTGELFF